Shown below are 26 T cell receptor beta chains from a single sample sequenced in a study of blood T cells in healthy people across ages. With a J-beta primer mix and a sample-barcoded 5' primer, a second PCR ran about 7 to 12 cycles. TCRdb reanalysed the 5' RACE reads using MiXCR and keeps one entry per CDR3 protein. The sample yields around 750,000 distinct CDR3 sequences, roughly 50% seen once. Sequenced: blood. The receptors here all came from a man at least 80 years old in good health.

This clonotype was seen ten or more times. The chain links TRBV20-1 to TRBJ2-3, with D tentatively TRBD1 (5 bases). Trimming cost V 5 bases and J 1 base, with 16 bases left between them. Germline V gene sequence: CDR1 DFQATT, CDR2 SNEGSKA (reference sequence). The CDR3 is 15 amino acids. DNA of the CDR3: TGCAGTGCTTTTGACAGCCAAGGGGGCACAGATACGCAGTATTTT. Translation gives CSAFDSQGGTDTQYF.

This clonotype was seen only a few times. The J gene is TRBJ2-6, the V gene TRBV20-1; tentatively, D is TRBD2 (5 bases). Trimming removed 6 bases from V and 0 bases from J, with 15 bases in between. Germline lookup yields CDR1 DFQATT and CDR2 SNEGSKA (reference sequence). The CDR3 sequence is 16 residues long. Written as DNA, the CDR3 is TGCAGTGCCGTACCGGTCGAGGGCTCTGGGGCCAACGTCCTGACTTTC. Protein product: CSAVPVEGSGANVLTF.

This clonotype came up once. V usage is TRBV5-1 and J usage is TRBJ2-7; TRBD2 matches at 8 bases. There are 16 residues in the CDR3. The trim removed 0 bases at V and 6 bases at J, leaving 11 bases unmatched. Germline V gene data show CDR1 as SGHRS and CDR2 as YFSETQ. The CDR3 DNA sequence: TGCGCCAGCAGCTTGGATGTCGGGGGGGTTCCCTGCGAGCAGTACTTC. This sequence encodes CASSLDVGGVPCEQYF.

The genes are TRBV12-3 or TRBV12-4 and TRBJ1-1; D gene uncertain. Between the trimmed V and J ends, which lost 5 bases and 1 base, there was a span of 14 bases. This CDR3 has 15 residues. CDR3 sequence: CASSDSEEPNTEAFF. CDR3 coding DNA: TGTGCCAGCAGTGACTCAGAAGAACCGAACACTGAAGCTTTCTTT.

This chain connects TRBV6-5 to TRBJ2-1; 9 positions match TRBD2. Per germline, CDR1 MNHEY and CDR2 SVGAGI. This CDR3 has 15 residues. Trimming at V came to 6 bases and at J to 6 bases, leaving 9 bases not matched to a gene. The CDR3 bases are TGTGCCAGCAGAGGCTCCGGCGGGAGGGCCAATGAGCAGTTCTTC. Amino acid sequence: CASRGSGGRANEQFF.

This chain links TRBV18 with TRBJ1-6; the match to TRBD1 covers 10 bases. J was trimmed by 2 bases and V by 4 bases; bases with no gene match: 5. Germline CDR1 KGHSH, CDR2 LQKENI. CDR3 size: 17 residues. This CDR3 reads CASSQLGQGAYNSPLHF. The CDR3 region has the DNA TGTGCCAGCTCACAGCTCGGACAGGGGGCCTATAATTCACCCCTCCACTTT.

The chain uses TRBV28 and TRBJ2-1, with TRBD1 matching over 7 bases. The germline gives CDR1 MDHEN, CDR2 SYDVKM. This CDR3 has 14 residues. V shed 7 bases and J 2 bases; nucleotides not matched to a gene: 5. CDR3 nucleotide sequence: TGTGCCAGCAAAAGGGGGCGGACCTACAATGAGCAGTTCTTC. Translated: CASKRGRTYNEQFF.

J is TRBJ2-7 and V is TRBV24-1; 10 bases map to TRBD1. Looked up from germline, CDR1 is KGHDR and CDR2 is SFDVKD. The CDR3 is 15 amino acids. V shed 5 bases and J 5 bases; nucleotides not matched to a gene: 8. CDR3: CATSVGTGAPNEQYF. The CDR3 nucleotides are TGTGCCACCAGTGTCGGGACAGGGGCCCCTAACGAGCAGTACTTC.

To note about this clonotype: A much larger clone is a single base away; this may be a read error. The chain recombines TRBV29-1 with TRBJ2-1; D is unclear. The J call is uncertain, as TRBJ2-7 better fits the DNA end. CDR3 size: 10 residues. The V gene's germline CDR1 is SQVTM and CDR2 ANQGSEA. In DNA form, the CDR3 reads TGCAGCGGACAAAACAATGAGCAGTACTTC. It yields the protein CSGQNNEQYF.

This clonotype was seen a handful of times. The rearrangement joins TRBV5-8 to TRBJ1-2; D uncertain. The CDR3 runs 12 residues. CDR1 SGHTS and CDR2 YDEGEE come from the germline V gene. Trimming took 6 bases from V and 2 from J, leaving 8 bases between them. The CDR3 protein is CASMGRNYGYTF. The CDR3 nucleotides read TGTGCCAGCATGGGCAGAAACTATGGCTACACCTTC.

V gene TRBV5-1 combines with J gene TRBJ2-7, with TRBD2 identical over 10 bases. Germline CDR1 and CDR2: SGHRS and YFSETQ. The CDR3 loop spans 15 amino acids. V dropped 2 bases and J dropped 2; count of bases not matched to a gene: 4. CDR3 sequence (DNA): TGCGCCAGCAGCTTCAGCGGGAGGGGAACCTACGAGCAGTACTTC. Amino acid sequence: CASSFSGRGTYEQYF.

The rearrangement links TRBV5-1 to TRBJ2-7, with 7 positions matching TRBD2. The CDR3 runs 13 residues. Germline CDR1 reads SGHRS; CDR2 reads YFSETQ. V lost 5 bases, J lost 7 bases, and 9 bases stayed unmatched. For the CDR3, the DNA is TGCGCCAGCAGGCGCGGGAGTGGTAGTGAGCAGTACTTC. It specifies CASRRGSGSEQYF.

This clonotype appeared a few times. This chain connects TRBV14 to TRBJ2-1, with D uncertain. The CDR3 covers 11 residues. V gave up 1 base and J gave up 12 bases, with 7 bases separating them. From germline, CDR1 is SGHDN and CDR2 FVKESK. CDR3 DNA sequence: TGTGCCAGCAGCCAAGTATCAGGGCAGTTCTTC. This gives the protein CASSQVSGQFF.

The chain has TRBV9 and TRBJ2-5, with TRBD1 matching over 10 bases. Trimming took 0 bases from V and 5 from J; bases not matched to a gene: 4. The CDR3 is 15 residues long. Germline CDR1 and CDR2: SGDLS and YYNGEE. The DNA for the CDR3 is TGTGCCAGCAGCGTAGAGACAGGGGGCCGTGAGACCCAGTACTTC. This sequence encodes CASSVETGGRETQYF.

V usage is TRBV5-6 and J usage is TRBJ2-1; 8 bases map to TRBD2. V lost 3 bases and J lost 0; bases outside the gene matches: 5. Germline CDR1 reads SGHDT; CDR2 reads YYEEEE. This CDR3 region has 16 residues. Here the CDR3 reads CASSWRLASSYNEQFF. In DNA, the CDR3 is TGTGCCAGCAGCTGGAGACTAGCGAGCTCCTACAATGAGCAGTTCTTC.

The CDR3 coding sequence is TGCGCCAGTGGAGATGGACAGGGGGCTTATGGCTACACCTTC. It translates to CASGDGQGAYGYTF. The chain has TRBV5-1 and TRBJ1-2, with 11 bases matching TRBD1. This CDR3 spans 14 amino acids. Germline values: CDR1 SGHRS, CDR2 YFSETQ. The V and J ends lost 8 bases and 5 bases, in that order; junction bases with no gene match: 8.

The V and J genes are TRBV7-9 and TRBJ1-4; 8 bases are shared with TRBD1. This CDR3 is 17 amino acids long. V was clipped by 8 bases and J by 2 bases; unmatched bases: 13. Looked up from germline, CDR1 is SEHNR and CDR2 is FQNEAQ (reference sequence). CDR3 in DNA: TGTGCCAGCCGACCCCCGGGAACAGGGGGTACTAATGAAAAACTGTTTTTT. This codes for CASRPPGTGGTNEKLFF.

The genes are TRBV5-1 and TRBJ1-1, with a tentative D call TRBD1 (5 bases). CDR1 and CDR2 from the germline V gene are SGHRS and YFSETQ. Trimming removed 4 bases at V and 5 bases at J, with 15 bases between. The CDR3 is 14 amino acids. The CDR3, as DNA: TGCGCCAGCAGCGGGGACGCCCGAGGGACTGAAGCTTTCTTT. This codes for CASSGDARGTEAFF.

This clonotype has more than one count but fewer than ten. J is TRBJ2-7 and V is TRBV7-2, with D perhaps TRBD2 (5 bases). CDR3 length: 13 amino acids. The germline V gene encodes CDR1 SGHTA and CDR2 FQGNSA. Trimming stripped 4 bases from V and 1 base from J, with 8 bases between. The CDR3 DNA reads TGTGCCAGCAGCTCTAAGCGGTCCTACGAGCAGTACTTC. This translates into CASSSKRSYEQYF.

Written as DNA, the CDR3 is TGCAGTGCTAGACAGGGCGCCGAAGCCTACAATGAGCAGTTCTTC. Encoded protein: CSARQGAEAYNEQFF. V is TRBV20-1 and J is TRBJ2-1, with D possibly TRBD1 on 5 matching bases. Looked up from germline, CDR1 is DFQATT and CDR2 is SNEGSKA (reference sequence). CDR3 size: 15 residues. V was cut by 2 bases and J by 2 bases, with 13 bases left in between.

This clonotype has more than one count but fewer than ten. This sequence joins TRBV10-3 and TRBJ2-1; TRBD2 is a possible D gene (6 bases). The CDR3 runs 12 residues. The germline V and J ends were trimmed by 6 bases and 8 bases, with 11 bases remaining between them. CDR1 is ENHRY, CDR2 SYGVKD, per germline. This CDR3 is CAIRDRRDEQFF. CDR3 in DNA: TGTGCCATCAGGGACCGGAGGGATGAGCAGTTCTTC.

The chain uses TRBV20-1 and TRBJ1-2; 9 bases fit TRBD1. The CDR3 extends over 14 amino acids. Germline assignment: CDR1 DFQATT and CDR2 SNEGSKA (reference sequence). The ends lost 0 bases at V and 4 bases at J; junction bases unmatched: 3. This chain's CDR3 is CSARDQTGGYGYTF. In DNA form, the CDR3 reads TGCAGTGCTAGAGATCAGACAGGGGGCTATGGCTACACCTTC.

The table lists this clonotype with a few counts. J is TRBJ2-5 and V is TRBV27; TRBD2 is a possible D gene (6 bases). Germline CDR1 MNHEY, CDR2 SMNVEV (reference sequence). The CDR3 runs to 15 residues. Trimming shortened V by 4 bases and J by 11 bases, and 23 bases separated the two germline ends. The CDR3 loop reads CASSSLARTRERQYF. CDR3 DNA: TGTGCCAGCAGTTCCCTAGCGCGAACCCGGGAGCGGCAGTACTTC.

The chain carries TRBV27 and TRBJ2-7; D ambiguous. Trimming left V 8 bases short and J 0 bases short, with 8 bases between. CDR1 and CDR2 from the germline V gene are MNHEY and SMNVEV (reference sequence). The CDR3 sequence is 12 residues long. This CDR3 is CASARSSYEQYF. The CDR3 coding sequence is TGTGCCAGCGCCCGGAGCTCCTACGAGCAGTACTTC.

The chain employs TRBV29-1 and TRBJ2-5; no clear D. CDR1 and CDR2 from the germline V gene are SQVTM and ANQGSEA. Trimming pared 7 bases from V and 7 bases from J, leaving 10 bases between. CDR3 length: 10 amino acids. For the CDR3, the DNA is TGCAGCGGGTTTTCGGGGACCCAGTACTTC. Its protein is CSGFSGTQYF.

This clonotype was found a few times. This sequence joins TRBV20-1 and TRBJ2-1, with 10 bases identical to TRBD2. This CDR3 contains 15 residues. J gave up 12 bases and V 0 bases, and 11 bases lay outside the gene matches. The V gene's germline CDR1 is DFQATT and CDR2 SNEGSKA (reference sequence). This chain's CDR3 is CSARDTTSGKRGQFF. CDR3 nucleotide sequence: TGCAGTGCTAGAGATACCACTAGCGGGAAGCGTGGGCAGTTCTTC.